The 12 T cell receptor beta chains reported below all come from one sample, sequenced in a study of vaccination effects on CD4 cells after COVID-19. Cultured cells yielded isolated CD4+ T cells after more than nine days. Subjects were given two BNT162b2 or mRNA-1273 vaccine doses. No antigens are known for them. Produced via immunoSEQ multiplex PCR; TCRdb's table is partial and in-frame only. The profile shows around 66,000 clones, around 70% of them singletons. The sequences come from CD4+ T cells from PBMCs cultured without peptide, collected after COVID-19 vaccination. The receptors here all came from a human donor who received a COVID-19 vaccine.

The rearrangement uses TRBV3-1 (or the pseudogene TRBV3-2) and TRBJ2-5, with 9 nucleotides matching TRBD1. This CDR3 is 17 amino acids long. The V gene end was trimmed by 0 bases and the J gene end by 4 bases; junction bases not matched to a gene: 9. The germline V gene has CDR1 LGHDT and CDR2 YNNKEL (reference sequence). CDR3 sequence: CASSQDLRTGVGETQYF. The CDR3 nucleotides read TGTGCCAGCAGCCAAGATTTAAGGACAGGGGTAGGAGAGACCCAGTACTTC.

The V gene is TRBV9, the J gene TRBJ2-1; D perhaps matches TRBD1 (7 bases). Germline V gene data show CDR1 as SGDLS and CDR2 as YYNGEE. The CDR3 loop spans 14 amino acids. V was pared by 4 bases and J by 7 bases, with 15 bases between. This CDR3 reads CASSPTTGRNEQFF. As DNA, the CDR3 is TGTGCCAGCAGCCCGACGACAGGGAGGAATGAGCAGTTCTTC.

This chain joins TRBV4-1 and TRBJ1-2; a possible D gene is TRBD1 (5 bases). The germline V gene encodes CDR1 MGHRA and CDR2 YSYEKL. The CDR3 covers 15 residues. Trimming removed 0 bases from V and 1 base from J, with 9 bases in between. The CDR3: CASSQETGHNYGYTF. The CDR3 bases are TGCGCCAGCAGCCAAGAAACAGGTCATAACTATGGCTACACCTTC.

The V and J genes are TRBV14 and TRBJ1-2; D remains ambiguous. The V end was cut by 6 bases, the J end by 0 bases, with 8 bases between. The CDR3 extends over 13 amino acids. Germline V lookup: CDR1 SGHDN, CDR2 FVKESK. CDR3 region: CASSGEANYGYTF. CDR3 in DNA: TGTGCCAGCAGTGGAGAAGCTAACTATGGCTACACCTTC.

V is TRBV9 and J is TRBJ1-3, with 8 bases matching TRBD1. Unmatched junction bases numbered 8, after V lost 4 bases and J lost 2 bases. Germline loops: CDR1 SGDLS, CDR2 YYNGEE. The CDR3 runs to 16 residues. This CDR3 is CASSPLQGVAGNTIYF. CDR3 coding DNA: TGTGCCAGCAGCCCCTTACAGGGGGTAGCTGGAAACACCATATATTTT.

This chain links TRBV5-1 with TRBJ2-7; perhaps TRBD1 as D (5 bases). Germline CDR1 is SGHRS and CDR2 is YFSETQ. V was trimmed by 0 bases and J by 2 bases, leaving 6 bases between them. The CDR3 runs to 13 residues. DNA of the CDR3: TGCGCCAGCAGCTTGGAGGGGACCTACGAGCAGTACGTC. Its protein product is CASSLEGTYEQYV.

The chain has TRBV27 and TRBJ1-5; D not certain. The CDR3 spans 14 residues. Looked up from germline, CDR1 is MNHEY and CDR2 is SMNVEV (reference sequence). Trimming took 6 bases from V and 4 from J, leaving 13 bases between them. CDR3 in amino acids: CASSRTPYNQPQHF. CDR3 sequence (DNA): TGTGCCAGCAGCCGTACACCCTATAATCAGCCCCAGCATTTT.

The rearrangement links TRBV19 to TRBJ1-5; D ambiguous. The ends were cut back, 4 bases at V and 0 bases at J, with 7 bases in the middle. The CDR3 has 14 amino acids. CDR1 and CDR2 from the germline V gene are LNHDA and SQIVND (reference sequence). Written as DNA, the CDR3 is TGTGCCAGTAGTAACGTACATAGCAATCAGCCCCAGCATTTT. This sequence encodes CASSNVHSNQPQHF.

This clone was found a few times. The chain links TRBV7-9 to TRBJ1-5; TRBD1 matches 9 bases. The CDR3 sequence is 14 residues long. The V segment lost 5 bases and the J segment 5 bases; nucleotides outside the gene matches: 4. Germline-derived CDR1 and CDR2 are SEHNR and FQNEAQ (reference sequence). The CDR3 DNA reads TGTGCCAGCAGCCGAGGGACAGGGTATCAGCCCCAGCATTTT. This encodes CASSRGTGYQPQHF. Based on the CDR3 plus reference TRBV7-9 and TRBJ1-5, the full variable domain is DTGVSQNPRHKITKRGQNVTFRCDPISEHNRLYWYRQTLGQGPEFLTYFQNEAQLEKSRLLSDRFSAERPKGSFSTLEIQRTEQGDSAMYLCASSRGTGYQPQHFGDGTRLSIL.

The CDR3 nucleotides read TGTGCCAGCAGTCCGCCCCCGGGGGGAGGGGGAAAGGAAAAACTGTTTTTT. It translates to CASSPPPGGGGKEKLFF. The chain links TRBV28 to TRBJ1-4, with a possible D match to TRBD1 (6 bases). The CDR3 length is 17 residues. V gave up 5 bases and J gave up 8 bases, with 24 bases separating them. Germline assignment: CDR1 MDHEN and CDR2 SYDVKM. Supplemented by reference TRBV28 and TRBJ1-4, the full variable domain reads DVKVTQSSRYLVKRTGEKVFLECVQDMDHENMFWYRQDPGLGLRLIYFSYDVKMKEKGDIPEGYSVSREKKERFSLILESASTNQTSMYLCASSPPPGGGGKEKLFFGSGTQLSVL.

This chain connects TRBV24-1 to TRBJ2-1; 7 bases line up with TRBD1. V shed 9 bases, J shed 9 bases, and the junction held 16 bases outside the gene matches. The length of the CDR3 is 15 residues. The germline CDR1 and CDR2 sequences are KGHDR and SFDVKD. The CDR3 DNA is TGTGCCACCGGGTCAGGGGGAGACCTTCGGGCTGAGCAGTTCTTC. It specifies CATGSGGDLRAEQFF.

V is TRBV29-1 and J is TRBJ1-5; 7 bases line up with TRBD1. The CDR3 is 15 amino acids. The V segment lost 4 bases and the J segment 6 bases; nucleotides outside the gene matches: 12. Germline V CDR1 and CDR2: SQVTM, ANQGSEA. The CDR3 DNA is TGCAGCGTTGCGGTGGCAGGGGGTTCGGGTCAGCCCCAGCATTTT. It is translated as CSVAVAGGSGQPQHF. The entire variable domain, with the rest obtained from reference TRBV29-1 and TRBJ1-5, is as follows: SAVISQKPSRDICQRGTSLTIQCQVDSQVTMMFWYRQQPGQSLTLIATANQGSEATYESGFVIDKFPISRPNLTFSTLTVSNMSPEDSSIYLCSVAVAGGSGQPQHFGDGTRLSIL.